A selection of T cell receptor beta chains follows, all from one sample in a study of cytomegalovirus exposure and HLA in healthy donors. Profiling relied on immunoSEQ multiplex PCR, and the TCRdb table lists in-frame clones only, not all of them. The repertoire holds around 100,000 clones, about 67% seen once, with around 2.3% in the top ten. Material for sequencing was PBMCs. The receptor set was obtained from a man aged 25-45 years in good health and CMV-seronegative. The CDR3 runs from the conserved cysteine through the conserved F or W. The D gene is left open where the match is weak. Rows give clone size only sometimes, using once, few, many, or a class for an expanded clone.

clone_size: NA; d_call: NA; v_call: TRBV29-1; j_call: TRBJ1-3; cdr3_aa: CSVEGTDQDTIYF; cdr3_nt: TGCAGCGTTGAAGGGACAGACCAGGACACCATATATTTT
clone_size: NA; d_call: TRBD1; v_call: TRBV9; j_call: TRBJ2-2; cdr3_aa: CASSAGTGTGELFF; cdr3_nt: TGTGCCAGCAGCGCCGGGACAGGCACCGGGGAGCTGTTTTTT
clone_size: NA; d_call: NA; v_call: TRBV5-4; j_call: TRBJ1-2; cdr3_aa: CASSLGAQGGYTF; cdr3_nt: TGTGCCAGCAGCTTGGGGGCGCAGGGTGGCTACACCTTC
clone_size: NA; d_call: NA; v_call: TRBV4-2; j_call: TRBJ1-1; cdr3_aa: CASSQDPVMNTEAFF; cdr3_nt: TGTGCCAGCAGCCAAGATCCCGTAATGAACACTGAAGCTTTCTTT
clone_size: NA; d_call: NA; v_call: TRBV27; j_call: TRBJ2-5; cdr3_aa: CASAPGGRGETQYF; cdr3_nt: TGTGCCAGCGCTCCCGGGGGACGCGGGGAGACCCAGTACTTC
clone_size: few; d_call: TRBD2; v_call: TRBV7-6; j_call: TRBJ2-7; cdr3_aa: CASSLEASGGDEQYF; cdr3_nt: TGTGCCAGCAGCTTAGAGGCTAGCGGGGGCGACGAGCAGTACTTC
clone_size: NA; d_call: TRBD2; v_call: TRBV2; j_call: TRBJ2-7; cdr3_aa: CASYVGGLADYEQYF; cdr3_nt: TGTGCCAGCTACGTCGGGGGACTAGCGGATTACGAGCAGTACTTC
clone_size: NA; d_call: TRBD1; v_call: TRBV19; j_call: TRBJ2-5; cdr3_aa: CASSIWGQREETQYF; cdr3_nt: TGTGCCAGTAGTATATGGGGACAGAGAGAAGAGACCCAGTACTTC
clone_size: NA; d_call: NA; v_call: TRBV4-3; j_call: TRBJ1-4; cdr3_aa: CASSQERAGGEKLFF; cdr3_nt: TGCGCCAGCAGCCAAGAAAGGGCGGGAGGTGAAAAACTGTTTTTT
clone_size: NA; d_call: NA; v_call: TRBV4-1; j_call: TRBJ1-1; cdr3_aa: CASSQAGRGTEAFF; cdr3_nt: TGCGCCAGCAGCCAGGCCGGGCGGGGGACTGAAGCTTTCTTT
clone_size: few; d_call: NA; v_call: TRBV7-3; j_call: TRBJ2-1; cdr3_aa: CASRFNAGSNEQFF; cdr3_nt: TGTGCCAGCAGATTTAACGCGGGTAGCAATGAGCAGTTCTTC
clone_size: NA; d_call: TRBD2; v_call: TRBV19; j_call: TRBJ2-2; cdr3_aa: CASSTSGSGRAVGELFF; cdr3_nt: TGTGCCAGTAGTACCTCGGGGAGCGGGAGGGCCGTCGGGGAGCTGTTTTTT
clone_size: few; d_call: TRBD2; v_call: TRBV19; j_call: TRBJ2-3; cdr3_aa: CASSQTSGSADTQYF; cdr3_nt: TGTGCCAGTAGTCAGACTAGCGGGAGTGCAGATACGCAGTATTTT
clone_size: few; d_call: TRBD2; v_call: TRBV2; j_call: TRBJ2-5; cdr3_aa: CASSYSWTSGQETQYF; cdr3_nt: TGTGCCAGCAGTTATAGCTGGACTAGCGGTCAAGAGACCCAGTACTTC
clone_size: NA; d_call: TRBD2; v_call: TRBV18; j_call: TRBJ2-7; cdr3_aa: CASSRSRLAGQYEQYF; cdr3_nt: TGTGCCAGCTCCCGCAGCAGACTAGCGGGGCAATACGAGCAGTACTTC
clone_size: few; d_call: NA; v_call: TRBV5-1; j_call: TRBJ2-7; cdr3_aa: CASSLGFSQGSSEQYF; cdr3_nt: TGCGCCAGCAGCTTGGGGTTTTCGCAGGGAAGCAGCGAGCAGTACTTC
clone_size: NA; d_call: NA; v_call: TRBV5-1; j_call: TRBJ1-1; cdr3_aa: CASSSELNTEAFF; cdr3_nt: TGCGCCAGCAGCTCGGAACTAAACACTGAAGCTTTCTTT
clone_size: NA; d_call: NA; v_call: TRBV4-1; j_call: TRBJ2-7; cdr3_aa: CASSQGMGAALSYEQYF; cdr3_nt: TGCGCCAGCAGCCAAGGCATGGGAGCGGCCCTCTCCTACGAGCAGTACTTC
clone_size: NA; d_call: TRBD1; v_call: TRBV28; j_call: TRBJ1-2; cdr3_aa: CASSRQGTNYGYTF; cdr3_nt: TGTGCCAGCAGTCGACAGGGTACTAACTATGGCTACACCTTC
clone_size: few; d_call: TRBD1; v_call: TRBV30; j_call: TRBJ1-2; cdr3_aa: CAWFEADRKSYGYTF; cdr3_nt: TGTGCCTGGTTCGAGGCGGACAGGAAAAGTTATGGCTACACCTTC
clone_size: NA; d_call: NA; v_call: TRBV5-1; j_call: TRBJ1-2; cdr3_aa: CASSLDKSYGYTF; cdr3_nt: TGCGCCAGCAGCTTGGATAAGAGCTATGGCTACACCTTC
clone_size: NA; d_call: TRBD2; v_call: TRBV7-3; j_call: TRBJ2-3; cdr3_aa: CASSPGGRGGTDTQYF; cdr3_nt: TGTGCCAGCAGCCCCGGAGGACGGGGAGGGACAGATACGCAGTATTTT
clone_size: NA; d_call: TRBD2; v_call: TRBV6-1; j_call: TRBJ2-7; cdr3_aa: CASSAAGGLREQYF; cdr3_nt: TGTGCCAGCAGTGCAGCGGGAGGGCTCCGCGAGCAGTACTTC
clone_size: NA; d_call: NA; v_call: TRBV9; j_call: TRBJ2-5; cdr3_aa: CASGPRWSQETQYF; cdr3_nt: TGTGCCAGCGGTCCGAGGTGGTCCCAAGAGACCCAGTACTTC
clone_size: NA; d_call: NA; v_call: TRBV21-1; j_call: TRBJ1-1; cdr3_aa: CASSKEAQPDSERNTEAFF; cdr3_nt: TGTGCCAGCAGCAAAGAGGCTCAACCCGACAGCGAACGGAACACTGAAGCTTTCTTT
clone_size: few; d_call: NA; v_call: TRBV27; j_call: TRBJ1-2; cdr3_aa: CASSFRGNYGYTF; cdr3_nt: TGTGCCAGCAGTTTTCGGGGTAACTATGGCTACACCTTC
clone_size: NA; d_call: TRBD1; v_call: TRBV27; j_call: TRBJ2-1; cdr3_aa: CASSLLGTDGLNNEQFF; cdr3_nt: TGTGCCAGCAGTTTATTGGGGACAGACGGCTTAAACAATGAGCAGTTCTTC
clone_size: NA; d_call: NA; v_call: TRBV6-5; j_call: TRBJ2-3; cdr3_aa: CASSYGNIRTDTQYF; cdr3_nt: TGTGCCAGCAGTTACGGCAACATCCGCACAGATACGCAGTATTTT
clone_size: NA; d_call: TRBD1; v_call: TRBV27; j_call: TRBJ2-7; cdr3_aa: CASSLDRIRTYEQYF; cdr3_nt: TGTGCCAGCAGTTTGGACAGGATTCGTACCTACGAGCAGTACTTC